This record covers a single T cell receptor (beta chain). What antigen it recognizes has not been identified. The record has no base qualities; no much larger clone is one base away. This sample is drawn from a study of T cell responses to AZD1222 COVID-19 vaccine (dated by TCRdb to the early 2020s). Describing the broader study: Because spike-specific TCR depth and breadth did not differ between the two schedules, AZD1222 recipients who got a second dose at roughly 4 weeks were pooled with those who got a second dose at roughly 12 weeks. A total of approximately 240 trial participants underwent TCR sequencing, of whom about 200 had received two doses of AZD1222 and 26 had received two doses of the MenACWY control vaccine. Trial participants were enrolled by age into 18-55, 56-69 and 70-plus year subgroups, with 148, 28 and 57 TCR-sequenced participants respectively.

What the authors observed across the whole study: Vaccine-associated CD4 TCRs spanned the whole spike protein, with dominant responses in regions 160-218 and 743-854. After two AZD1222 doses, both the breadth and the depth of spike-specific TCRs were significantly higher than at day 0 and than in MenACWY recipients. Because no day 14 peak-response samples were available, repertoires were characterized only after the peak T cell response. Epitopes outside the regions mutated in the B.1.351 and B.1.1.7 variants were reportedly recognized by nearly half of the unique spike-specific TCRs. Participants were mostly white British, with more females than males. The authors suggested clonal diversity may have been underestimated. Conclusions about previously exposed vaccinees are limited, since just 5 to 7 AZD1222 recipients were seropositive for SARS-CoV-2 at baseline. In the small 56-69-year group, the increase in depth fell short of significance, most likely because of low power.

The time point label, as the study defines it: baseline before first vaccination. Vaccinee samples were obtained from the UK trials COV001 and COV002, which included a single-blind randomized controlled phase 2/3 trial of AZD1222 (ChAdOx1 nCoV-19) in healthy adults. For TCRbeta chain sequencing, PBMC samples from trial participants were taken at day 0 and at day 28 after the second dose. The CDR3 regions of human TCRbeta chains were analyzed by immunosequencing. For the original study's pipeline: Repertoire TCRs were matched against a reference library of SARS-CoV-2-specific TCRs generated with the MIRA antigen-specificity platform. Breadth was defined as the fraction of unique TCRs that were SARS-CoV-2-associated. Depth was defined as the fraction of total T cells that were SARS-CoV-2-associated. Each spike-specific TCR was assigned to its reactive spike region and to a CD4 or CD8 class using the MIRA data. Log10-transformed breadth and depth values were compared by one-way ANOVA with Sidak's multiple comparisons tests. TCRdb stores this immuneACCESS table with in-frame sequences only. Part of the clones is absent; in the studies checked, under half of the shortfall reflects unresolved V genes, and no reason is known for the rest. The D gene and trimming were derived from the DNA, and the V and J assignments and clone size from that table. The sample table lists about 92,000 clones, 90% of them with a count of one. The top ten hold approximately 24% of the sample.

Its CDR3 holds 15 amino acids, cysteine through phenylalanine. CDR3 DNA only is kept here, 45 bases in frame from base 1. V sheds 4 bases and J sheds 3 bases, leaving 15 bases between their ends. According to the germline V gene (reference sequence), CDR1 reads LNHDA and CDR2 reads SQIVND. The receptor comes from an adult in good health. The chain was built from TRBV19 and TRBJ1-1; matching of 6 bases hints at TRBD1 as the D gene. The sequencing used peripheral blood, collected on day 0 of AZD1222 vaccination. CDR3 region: CASSTLDRRDTEAFF. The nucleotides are TGTGCCAGTAGTACCTTAGACAGGAGGGACACTGAAGCTTTCTTT.